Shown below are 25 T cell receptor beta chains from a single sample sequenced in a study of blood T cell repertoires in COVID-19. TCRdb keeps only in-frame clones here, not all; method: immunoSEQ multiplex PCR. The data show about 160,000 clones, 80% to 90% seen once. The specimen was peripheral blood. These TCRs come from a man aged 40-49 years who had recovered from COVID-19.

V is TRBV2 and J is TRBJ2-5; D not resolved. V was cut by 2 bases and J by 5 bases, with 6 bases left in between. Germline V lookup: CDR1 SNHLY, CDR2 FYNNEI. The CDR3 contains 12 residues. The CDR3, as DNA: TGTGCCAGCAGTGAAACACCGGAGACCCAGTACTTC. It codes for CASSETPETQYF.

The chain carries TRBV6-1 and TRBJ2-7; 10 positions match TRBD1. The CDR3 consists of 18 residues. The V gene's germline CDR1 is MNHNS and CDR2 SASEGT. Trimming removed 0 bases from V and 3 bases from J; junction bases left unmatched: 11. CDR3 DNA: TGTGCCAGCAGTGAAGCTCACGCGAAAGGGACAGGGGTCTACGAGCAGTACTTC. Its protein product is CASSEAHAKGTGVYEQYF.

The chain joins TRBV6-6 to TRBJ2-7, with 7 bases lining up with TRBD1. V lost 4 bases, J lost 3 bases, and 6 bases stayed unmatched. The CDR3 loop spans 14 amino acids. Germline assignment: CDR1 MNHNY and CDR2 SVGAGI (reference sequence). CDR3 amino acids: CASSFWTGNYEQYF. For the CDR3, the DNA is TGTGCCAGCAGTTTCTGGACAGGAAACTACGAGCAGTACTTC.

CDR3 in DNA: TGTGCCAGCAGCTTAAGGCTAGCTTCAGATAATTCACCCCTCCACTTT. Translated: CASSLRLASDNSPLHF. V usage is TRBV13 and J usage is TRBJ1-6; D uncertain. Germline V lookup: CDR1 PRHDT, CDR2 FYEKMQ (reference sequence). Trimming took 2 bases from V and 5 from J, leaving 13 bases between them. The CDR3 extends over 16 amino acids. Combining the CDR3 with reference TRBV13 and TRBJ1-6 gives the whole variable domain AAGVIQSPRHLIKEKRETATLKCYPIPRHDTVYWYQQGPGQDPQFLISFYEKMQSDKGSIPDRFSAQQFSDYHSELNMSSLELGDSALYFCASSLRLASDNSPLHFGNGTRLTVT.

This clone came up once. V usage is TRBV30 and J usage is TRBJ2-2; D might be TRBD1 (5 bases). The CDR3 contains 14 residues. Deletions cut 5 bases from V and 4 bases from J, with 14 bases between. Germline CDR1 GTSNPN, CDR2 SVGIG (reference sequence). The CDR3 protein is CAWRPAGPTGELFF. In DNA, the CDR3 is TGTGCCTGGCGGCCAGCAGGGCCCACCGGGGAGCTGTTTTTT.

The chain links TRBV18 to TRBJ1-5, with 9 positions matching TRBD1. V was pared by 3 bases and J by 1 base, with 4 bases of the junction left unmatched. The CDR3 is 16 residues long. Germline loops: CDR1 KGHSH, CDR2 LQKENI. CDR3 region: CASSPGQGRSNQPQHF. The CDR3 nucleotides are TGTGCCAGCTCACCGGGACAGGGCAGAAGCAATCAGCCCCAGCATTTT.

The CDR3 nucleotides are TGTGCTAGTAGTAAGAACCAGGGGGCGAGTACCGGGGAGCTGTTTTTT. This gives the protein CASSKNQGASTGELFF. The chain recombines TRBV12-5 with TRBJ2-2, with 8 bases lining up with TRBD1. The J segment lost 5 bases and the V segment lost 8 bases, leaving 13 bases of the junction unmatched. CDR1 and CDR2 (germline): LGHNT, FRNRAP. This CDR3 comprises 16 residues.

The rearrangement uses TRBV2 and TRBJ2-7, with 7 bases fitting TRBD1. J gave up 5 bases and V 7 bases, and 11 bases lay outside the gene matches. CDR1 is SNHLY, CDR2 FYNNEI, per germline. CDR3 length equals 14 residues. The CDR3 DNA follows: TGTGCCAGCATCTTTTCCGGGACAGTCGACGAGCAGTACTTC. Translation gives CASIFSGTVDEQYF.

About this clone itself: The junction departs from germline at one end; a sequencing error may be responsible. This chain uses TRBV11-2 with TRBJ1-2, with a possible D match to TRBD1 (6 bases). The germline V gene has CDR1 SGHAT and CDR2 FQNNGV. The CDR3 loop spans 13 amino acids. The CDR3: CASSFGLGDTEGF. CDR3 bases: TGTGCCAGCAGCTTTGGTCTCGGGGACACCGAGGGCTTC.

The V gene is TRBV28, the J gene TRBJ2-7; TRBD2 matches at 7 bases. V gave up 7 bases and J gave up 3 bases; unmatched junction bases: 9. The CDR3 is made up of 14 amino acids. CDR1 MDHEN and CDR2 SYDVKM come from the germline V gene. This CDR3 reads CASTQWEGSYEQYF. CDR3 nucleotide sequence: TGTGCCAGCACCCAATGGGAGGGGAGCTACGAGCAGTACTTC.

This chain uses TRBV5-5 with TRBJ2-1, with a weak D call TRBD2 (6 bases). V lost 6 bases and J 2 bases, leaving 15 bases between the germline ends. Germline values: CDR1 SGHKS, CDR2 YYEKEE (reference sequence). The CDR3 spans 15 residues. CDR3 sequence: CASTLRGRTYNEQFF. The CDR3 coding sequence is TGTGCCAGCACTCTTAGAGGGAGGACCTACAATGAGCAGTTCTTC.

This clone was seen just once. The CDR3 region has the DNA TGTGCTAGTGGTTCCCGGACAGGGCCCTACGAGCAGTACTTC. It translates to CASGSRTGPYEQYF. V and J are TRBV12-5 and TRBJ2-7; 8 bases align to TRBD1. CDR1 and CDR2 (germline): LGHNT, FRNRAP. The CDR3 covers 14 residues. The V gene end was trimmed by 4 bases and the J gene end by 2 bases; junction bases not matched to a gene: 4.

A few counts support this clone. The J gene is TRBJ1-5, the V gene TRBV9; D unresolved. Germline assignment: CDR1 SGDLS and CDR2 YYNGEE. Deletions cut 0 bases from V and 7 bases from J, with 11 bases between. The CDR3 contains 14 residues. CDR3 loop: CASSVGAGSQPQHF. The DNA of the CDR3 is TGTGCCAGCAGCGTAGGGGCTGGTTCCCAGCCCCAGCATTTT.

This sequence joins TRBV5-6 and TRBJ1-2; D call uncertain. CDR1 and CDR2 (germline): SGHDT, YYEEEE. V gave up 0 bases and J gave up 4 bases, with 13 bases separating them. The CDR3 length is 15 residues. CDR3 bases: TGTGCCAGCAGCTTGGAAGAAGGAGGGCCCTATGGCTACACCTTC. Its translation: CASSLEEGGPYGYTF.

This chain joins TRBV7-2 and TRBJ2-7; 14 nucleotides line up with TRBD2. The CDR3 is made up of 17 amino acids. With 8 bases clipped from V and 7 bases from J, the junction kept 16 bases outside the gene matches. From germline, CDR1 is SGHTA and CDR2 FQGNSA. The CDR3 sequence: CASASDLTSGRAGEQYF. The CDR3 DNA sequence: TGTGCCAGCGCCTCTGATCTGACTAGCGGGAGGGCCGGGGAGCAGTACTTC.

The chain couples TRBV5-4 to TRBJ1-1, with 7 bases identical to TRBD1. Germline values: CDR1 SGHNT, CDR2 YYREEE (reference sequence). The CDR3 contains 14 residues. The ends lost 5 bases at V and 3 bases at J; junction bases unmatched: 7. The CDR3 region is CASSRGRVDTEAFF. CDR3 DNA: TGTGCCAGCAGTAGGGGGCGGGTGGACACTGAAGCTTTCTTT. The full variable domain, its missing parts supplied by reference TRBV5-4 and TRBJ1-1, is ETGVTQSPTHLIKTRGQQVTLRCSSQSGHNTVSWYQQALGQGPQFIFQYYREEENGRGNFPPRFSGLQFPNYSSELNVNALELDDSALYLCASSRGRVDTEAFFGQGTRLTVV.

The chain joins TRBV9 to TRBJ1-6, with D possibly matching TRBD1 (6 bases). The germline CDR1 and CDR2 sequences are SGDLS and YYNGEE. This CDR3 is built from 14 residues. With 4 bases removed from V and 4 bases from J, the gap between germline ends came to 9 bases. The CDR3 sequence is CASSPDRYNSPLHF. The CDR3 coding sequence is TGTGCCAGCAGCCCCGACAGGTATAATTCACCCCTCCACTTT.

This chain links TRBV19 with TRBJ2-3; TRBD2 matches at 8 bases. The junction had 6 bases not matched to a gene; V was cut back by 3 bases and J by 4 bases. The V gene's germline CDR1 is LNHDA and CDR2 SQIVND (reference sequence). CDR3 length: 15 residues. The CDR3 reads CASSITGGAADTQYF. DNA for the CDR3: TGTGCCAGTAGTATTACCGGGGGGGCTGCAGATACGCAGTATTTT.

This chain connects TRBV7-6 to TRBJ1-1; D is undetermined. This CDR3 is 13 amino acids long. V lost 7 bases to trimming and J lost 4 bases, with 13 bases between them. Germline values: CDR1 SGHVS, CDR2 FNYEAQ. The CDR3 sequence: CASTRGYATEAFF. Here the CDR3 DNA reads TGTGCCAGCACCCGCGGATATGCCACTGAAGCTTTCTTT.

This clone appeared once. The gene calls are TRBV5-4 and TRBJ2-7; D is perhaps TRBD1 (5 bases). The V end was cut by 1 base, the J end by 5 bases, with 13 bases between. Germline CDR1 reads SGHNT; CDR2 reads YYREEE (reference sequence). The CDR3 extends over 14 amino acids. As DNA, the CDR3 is TGTGCCAGCAGCTTGCAGGGTGCACTCAACGAGCAGTACTTC. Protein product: CASSLQGALNEQYF.

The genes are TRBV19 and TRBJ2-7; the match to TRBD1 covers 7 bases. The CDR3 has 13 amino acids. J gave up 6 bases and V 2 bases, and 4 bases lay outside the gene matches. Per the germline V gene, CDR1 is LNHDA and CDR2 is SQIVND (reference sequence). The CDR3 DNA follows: TGTGCCAGTAGTATAATCGCAGGGGGCGAGCAGTACTTC. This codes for CASSIIAGGEQYF.

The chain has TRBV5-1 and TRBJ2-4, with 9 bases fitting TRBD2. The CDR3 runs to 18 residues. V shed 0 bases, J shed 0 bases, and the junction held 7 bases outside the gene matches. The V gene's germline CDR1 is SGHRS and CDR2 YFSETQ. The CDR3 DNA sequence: TGCGCCAGCAGCTTGGGTCAAGCGGGAGGACTAGCCAAAAACATTCAGTACTTC. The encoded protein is CASSLGQAGGLAKNIQYF. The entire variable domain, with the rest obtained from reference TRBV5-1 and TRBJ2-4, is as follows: KAGVTQTPRYLIKTRGQQVTLSCSPISGHRSVSWYQQTPGQGLQFLFEYFSETQRNKGNFPGRFSGRQFSNSRSEMNVSTLELGDSALYLCASSLGQAGGLAKNIQYFGAGTRLSVL.

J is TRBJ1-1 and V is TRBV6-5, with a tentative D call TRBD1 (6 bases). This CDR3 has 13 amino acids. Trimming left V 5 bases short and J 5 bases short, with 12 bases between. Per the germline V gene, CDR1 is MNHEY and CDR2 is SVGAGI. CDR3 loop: CASSQGMGTEAFF. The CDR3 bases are TGTGCCAGCAGTCAGGGGATGGGTACTGAAGCTTTCTTT.

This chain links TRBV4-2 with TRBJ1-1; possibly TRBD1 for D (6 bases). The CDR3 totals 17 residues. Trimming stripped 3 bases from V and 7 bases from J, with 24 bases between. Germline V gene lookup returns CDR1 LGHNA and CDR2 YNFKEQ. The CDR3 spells CASSHPAGGAGVGEAFF. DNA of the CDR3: TGTGCCAGCAGCCACCCAGCCGGGGGGGCCGGGGTCGGTGAAGCTTTCTTT.

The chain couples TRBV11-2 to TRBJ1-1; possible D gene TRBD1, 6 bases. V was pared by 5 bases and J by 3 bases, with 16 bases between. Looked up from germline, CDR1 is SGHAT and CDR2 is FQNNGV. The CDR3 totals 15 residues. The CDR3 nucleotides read TGTGCCAGCAGCGGTGGGGGGGGCGGTTACACTGAAGCTTTCTTT. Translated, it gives CASSGGGGGYTEAFF.